This passage covers 24 T cell receptor beta chains from one sample sequenced in a study of shared clonotypes between healthy human individuals (dated by TCRdb to about 2020). The receptor library was made with the immunoSEQ multiplex PCR assay. Here the immuneACCESS table is served through TCRdb, limited to in-frame sequences with V and J called. Missing clones are a known gap in these copies; in checked studies unresolved V genes cover under half, and the rest lacks a known reason. In this sample the table shows hundreds of thousands of clones, 90% to 96% of which occur a single time. The leading ten clones occupy about 0.064% of the sample. Sequencing input: naive CD4+ T cells sorted from blood. In light of the paper, this sample's cell subset or site label describes: CD45RA+ positively selected. The receptors come from a woman aged 25 to 39 in good health.

The chain recombines TRBV28 with TRBJ2-5; D gene ambiguous. Germline CDR1 reads MDHEN; CDR2 reads SYDVKM. V dropped 7 bases and J dropped 11 bases, with 14 bases sitting between them. The CDR3 totals 11 residues. The CDR3 DNA reads TGTGCCAGCATCCTGAGTAATGAGCAGTACTTC. Protein sequence: CASILSNEQYF.

The chain employs TRBV19 and TRBJ1-6, with D perhaps TRBD1 (6 bases). Trimming pared 3 bases from V and 8 bases from J, leaving 11 bases between. This CDR3 has 14 residues. Per the germline V gene, CDR1 is LNHDA and CDR2 is SQIVND (reference sequence). The CDR3 nucleotides are TGTGCCAGTAGTATCCCAGGGGTGGATTCACCCCTCCACTTT. Translated: CASSIPGVDSPLHF.

The V call is TRBV19, the J call TRBJ2-7, with TRBD2 as a possible D gene (7 bases). Between the trimmed V and J ends, which lost 4 bases and 7 bases, there was a span of 29 bases. Germline CDR1 is LNHDA and CDR2 is SQIVND (reference sequence). The CDR3 sequence is 18 residues long. This chain's CDR3 is CASSTRGGTTIPLDEQYF. The CDR3 DNA is TGTGCCAGTAGTACTAGGGGAGGGACAACCATTCCCCTGGATGAGCAGTACTTC.

The chain combines TRBV5-1 with TRBJ2-3; 12 bases match TRBD2. The junction had 5 bases not matched to a gene; V was cut back by 0 bases and J by 3 bases. This CDR3 has 17 amino acids. Germline V CDR1 and CDR2: SGHRS, YFSETQ. The DNA of the CDR3 is TGCGCCAGCAGCTTGGCAGCGCTAGCGGGAGGGACAGATACGCAGTATTTT. Translated, it gives CASSLAALAGGTDTQYF.

This clone has just a few counts. This CDR3 is also generated by other DNA sequences in the sample. J is TRBJ2-5 and V is TRBV5-1, with D unresolved. The CDR3 extends over 13 amino acids. The V gene's germline CDR1 is SGHRS and CDR2 YFSETQ. Trimming stripped 0 bases from V and 2 bases from J, with 5 bases between. CDR3 in amino acids: CASSLGVQETQYF. DNA for the CDR3: TGCGCCAGCAGCTTGGGGGTTCAAGAGACCCAGTACTTC.

V gene TRBV28 combines with J gene TRBJ2-7; 8 bases fit TRBD1. V was clipped by 5 bases and J by 2 bases; unmatched bases: 8. This CDR3 contains 15 residues. Germline-derived CDR1 and CDR2 are MDHEN and SYDVKM. CDR3 loop: CASSVRDRPAYEQYF. Here the CDR3 DNA reads TGTGCCAGCAGTGTACGGGACAGGCCAGCCTACGAGCAGTACTTC.

The gene calls are TRBV11-2 and TRBJ2-7, with D possibly matching TRBD1 (5 bases). CDR3 length: 15 residues. Per germline, CDR1 SGHAT and CDR2 FQNNGV. Trimming shortened V by 1 base and J by 2 bases, and 12 bases separated the two germline ends. The CDR3 loop is CASSLGQTVAYEQYF. CDR3 sequence (DNA): TGTGCCAGCAGCTTAGGACAGACGGTCGCCTACGAGCAGTACTTC.

J is TRBJ2-7 and V is TRBV2, with 9 nucleotides matching TRBD1. With 6 bases clipped from V and 6 bases from J, the junction kept 12 bases outside the gene matches. Germline CDR1 and CDR2: SNHLY and FYNNEI. The CDR3 has 15 amino acids. The CDR3 loop is CASRASGTGYFEQYF. In nucleotides, the CDR3 is TGTGCCAGCAGAGCCTCCGGGACAGGGTACTTCGAGCAGTACTTC.

This clone has just one count. The chain has TRBV7-9 and TRBJ1-4; D is unclear. The V and J ends lost 3 bases and 5 bases respectively, with 10 bases between them. The CDR3 runs 14 residues. Germline CDR1 reads SEHNR; CDR2 reads FQNEAQ (reference sequence). The CDR3 DNA reads as TGTGCCAGCAGCTTGGGGTTGGAGAATGAAAAACTGTTTTTT. Translation: CASSLGLENEKLFF.

The chain combines TRBV4-2 with TRBJ2-3; D gene ambiguous. Germline V gene data show CDR1 as LGHNA and CDR2 as YNFKEQ. Trimming took 3 bases from V and 4 from J, leaving 8 bases between them. CDR3 length: 13 amino acids. CDR3 sequence (DNA): TGTGCCAGCAGCCATTTGAACGCAGATACGCAGTATTTT. Translation: CASSHLNADTQYF.

This chain joins TRBV5-1 and TRBJ2-5, with no clear D. Germline assignment: CDR1 SGHRS and CDR2 YFSETQ. This CDR3 spans 13 amino acids. The V end was cut by 3 bases, the J end by 5 bases, with 11 bases between. The CDR3 loop is CASSSQGWETQYF. The CDR3 DNA reads TGCGCCAGCAGCTCCCAAGGGTGGGAGACCCAGTACTTC.

The rearrangement joins TRBV10-1 to TRBJ1-1; D is unclear. Trimming stripped 4 bases from V and 0 bases from J, with 6 bases between. Germline CDR1 is WNHNN and CDR2 is SYGVQD (reference sequence). CDR3 size: 13 residues. This CDR3 is CASSGTLNTEAFF. CDR3 nucleotide sequence: TGCGCCAGCAGTGGTACGTTGAACACTGAAGCTTTCTTT.

This chain joins TRBV4-1 and TRBJ2-1; D is possibly TRBD2 (6 bases). CDR3 length: 14 amino acids. Germline CDR1 is MGHRA and CDR2 is YSYEKL. Trimming left V 1 base short and J 7 bases short, with 11 bases between. CDR3 coding DNA: TGCGCCAGCAGCCAAGTGGGTCTAGCGAATGAGCAGTTCTTC. Protein product: CASSQVGLANEQFF.

As concerns this clone: This same CDR3 is encoded by further DNA sequences in the sample. V is TRBV11-2 and J is TRBJ2-7; TRBD1 is a possible D gene (5 bases). This CDR3 comprises 14 residues. Trimming removed 1 base at V and 4 bases at J, with 11 bases between. CDR1 is SGHAT and CDR2 is FQNNGV in the germline V gene. The chain's CDR3 is CASSLVQGRYEQYF. DNA of the CDR3: TGTGCCAGCAGCTTAGTCCAGGGAAGATACGAGCAGTACTTC.

The V call is TRBV28, the J call TRBJ1-5; no clear D gene. The CDR3 contains 12 residues. Trimming took off 6 bases at V and 6 bases at J, with 9 bases between the two ends. Germline V gives CDR1 MDHEN, CDR2 SYDVKM. The CDR3 region has the DNA TGTGCCAGCAGCCAAACCCGTCAGCCCCAGCATTTT. Its protein product is CASSQTRQPQHF.

For this clone: Other DNA sequences within the sample encode an identical CDR3. CDR3 DNA sequence: TGTGCCAGCTCACGGACGGAAGAGACCCAGTACTTC. Its translation is CASSRTEETQYF. This rearrangement joins TRBV18 to TRBJ2-5; D unclear. Germline-derived CDR1 and CDR2 are KGHSH and LQKENI. This CDR3 region has 12 residues. The V and J ends lost 4 bases and 3 bases respectively, with 6 bases between them.

The J gene is TRBJ1-1, the V gene TRBV5-4; D not certain. The CDR3 contains 14 residues. V was cut by 2 bases and J by 0 bases, with 8 bases left in between. Germline V gene sequence: CDR1 SGHNT, CDR2 YYREEE (reference sequence). The CDR3 nucleotides read TGTGCCAGCAGCTTAACCGATCTGAACACTGAAGCTTTCTTT. Protein sequence: CASSLTDLNTEAFF.

The V gene is TRBV29-1, the J gene TRBJ2-7; 7 nucleotides line up with TRBD2. V was clipped by 4 bases and J by 3 bases; unmatched bases: 3. The germline V gene has CDR1 SQVTM and CDR2 ANQGSEA. The CDR3 contains 12 residues. CDR3 nucleotide sequence: TGCAGCGTTGGCCGCGGGGGCTACGAGCAGTACTTC. This codes for CSVGRGGYEQYF.

This clone was observed a single time. J is TRBJ2-3 and V is TRBV4-1, with 7 positions matching TRBD2. The CDR3 is 17 amino acids. The junction had 12 bases not matched to a gene; V was cut back by 3 bases and J by 3 bases. CDR1 and CDR2 from the germline V gene are MGHRA and YSYEKL. CDR3 sequence: CASSHTYGGGLTDTQYF. The CDR3 DNA reads as TGCGCCAGCAGCCACACCTACGGGGGAGGGCTTACAGATACGCAGTATTTT.

The gene calls are TRBV19 and TRBJ2-1, with TRBD2 matching 7 bases. After removal of 3 bases from V and 0 bases from J, the junction contained 23 bases not matched to a gene. Germline V gives CDR1 LNHDA, CDR2 SQIVND (reference sequence). CDR3 length: 22 residues. The CDR3 DNA is TGTGCCAGTAGTATTTTAGGAGGACTAGGCTCCAGGCAGCGGAGCTCCTACAATGAGCAGTTCTTC. As protein: CASSILGGLGSRQRSSYNEQFF.

J is TRBJ2-1 and V is TRBV5-6; TRBD2 aligns across 8 bases. Germline V gives CDR1 SGHDT, CDR2 YYEEEE. The junction had 7 bases not matched to a gene; V was cut back by 0 bases and J by 2 bases. CDR3 length: 17 amino acids. The CDR3 nucleotides read TGTGCCAGCAGCTTGGCAGGACTAGCTATTCCCTACAATGAGCAGTTCTTC. It is translated as CASSLAGLAIPYNEQFF.

This clone was seen a single time. The chain links TRBV19 to TRBJ1-2; a possible D gene is TRBD1 (5 bases). The V end lost 3 bases, the J end lost 6 bases, and 14 bases lay between the germline ends. This CDR3 comprises 14 residues. CDR1 and CDR2 from the germline V gene are LNHDA and SQIVND (reference sequence). CDR3 DNA sequence: TGTGCCAGTAGTATCGCAGGGAAGTTGAATGGCTACACCTTC. This gives the protein CASSIAGKLNGYTF.

The chain combines TRBV5-1 with TRBJ2-2; maybe TRBD1 (5 bases). Germline CDR1 is SGHRS and CDR2 is YFSETQ. This CDR3 has 15 amino acids. Trimming pared 0 bases from V and 4 bases from J, leaving 10 bases between. The CDR3 DNA is TGCGCCAGCAGCTTGGGTCACAGGCGCACCGGGGAGCTGTTTTTT. Protein product: CASSLGHRRTGELFF. Filled out from reference TRBV5-1 and TRBJ2-2, the complete variable domain reads KAGVTQTPRYLIKTRGQQVTLSCSPISGHRSVSWYQQTPGQGLQFLFEYFSETQRNKGNFPGRFSGRQFSNSRSEMNVSTLELGDSALYLCASSLGHRRTGELFFGEGSRLTVL.

CDR3: CAISGTSSYNEQFF. Written as DNA, the CDR3 is TGTGCCATCAGTGGGACGAGCTCCTACAATGAGCAGTTCTTC. The chain joins TRBV10-3 to TRBJ2-1; D ambiguous. The CDR3 is 14 amino acids. V lost 4 bases to trimming and J lost 0 bases, with 7 bases between them. Germline V gives CDR1 ENHRY, CDR2 SYGVKD.